Below are 27 T cell receptor beta chains sequenced from a single sample in a study of cytotoxic CD8 clonotypes in ibrutinib-treated CLL. Measured with immunoSEQ multiplex PCR; TCRdb has only the in-frame clones, and not every one. The sample lists about 160,000 clones; more than 75% were seen once. Sequenced here: PBMCs, sampled after 12 months of ibrutinib treatment. The source of these receptors is a human donor with chronic lymphocytic leukemia.

With respect to this clone: Germline is not matched at one junction end, which may reflect a read error. CDR3 region: CASSVRRMNTEAFF. The DNA of the CDR3 is TGTGCCAGCAGTGTAAGGCGCATGAACACTGAAGCTTTCTTT. The genes are TRBV5-1 and TRBJ1-1; unclear D gene. Germline-derived CDR1 and CDR2 are SGHRS and YFSETQ. This CDR3 is 14 amino acids long. The full variable domain, rest sourced from reference TRBV5-1 and TRBJ1-1, is KAGVTQTPRYLIKTRGQQVTLSCSPISGHRSVSWYQQTPGQGLQFLFEYFSETQRNKGNFPGRFSGRQFSNSRSEMNVSTLELGDSALYLCASSVRRMNTEAFFGQGTRLTVV.

The gene calls are TRBV28 and TRBJ1-2, with D possibly being TRBD1 (5 bases). The germline V gene encodes CDR1 MDHEN and CDR2 SYDVKM. The CDR3 has 16 residues. V lost 5 bases, J lost 4 bases, and 20 bases lay in between. CDR3 coding DNA: TGTGCCAGCAGTCCCCCCCCGGGACTACGAACCTATGGCTACACCTTC. This sequence encodes CASSPPPGLRTYGYTF.

This chain joins TRBV7-9 and TRBJ2-7, with 11 bases matching TRBD1. Germline loops: CDR1 SEHNR, CDR2 FQNEAQ (reference sequence). The V and J ends lost 3 bases and 3 bases, in that order; junction bases with no gene match: 10. This CDR3 region has 17 residues. The CDR3 bases are TGTGCCAGCAGCTTTTCCCCGGGACAGGGGGTTAGCTACGAGCAGTACTTC. Encoded protein: CASSFSPGQGVSYEQYF.

The rearrangement links TRBV4-3 to TRBJ1-6; D possibly corresponds to TRBD1 (5 bases). This CDR3 contains 16 residues. V was cut by 2 bases and J by 10 bases, with 18 bases left in between. Germline CDR1 LGHNA, CDR2 YSLEER. CDR3 loop: CASSQSSRGRGSPLHF. The DNA of the CDR3 is TGCGCCAGCAGCCAAAGCTCGAGGGGTAGAGGATCACCCCTCCACTTT.

The V call is TRBV28, the J call TRBJ1-3; D perhaps matches TRBD1 (6 bases). Germline-derived CDR1 and CDR2 are MDHEN and SYDVKM. Trimming took 5 bases from V and 4 from J, leaving 12 bases between them. This CDR3 spans 14 amino acids. The CDR3 region has the DNA TGTGCCAGCAGTGCATCAGGGACAGGAAACACCATATATTTT. It codes for CASSASGTGNTIYF.

For the CDR3, the DNA is TGTGCCAGAAGCTTGTGGGGGCAGGTCGCGTGCGACTATGGCTACACCTTC. Amino acid sequence: CARSLWGQVACDYGYTF. J is TRBJ1-2 and V is TRBV5-3; D is possibly TRBD1 (6 bases). TRBV5-3 is labeled an ORF, and its function is uncertain. The length of the CDR3 is 17 residues. V was trimmed by 1 base and J by 3 bases, leaving 19 bases between them.

The V call is TRBV27, the J call TRBJ1-5; 11 bases map to TRBD1. The germline V gene has CDR1 MNHEY and CDR2 SMNVEV (reference sequence). The CDR3 loop spans 15 amino acids. With 6 bases clipped from V and 3 bases from J, the junction kept 4 bases outside the gene matches. CDR3 nucleotide sequence: TGTGCCAGCAGACCGGGACAGGGGGACAATCAGCCCCAGCATTTT. Its translation: CASRPGQGDNQPQHF.

The rearrangement joins TRBV28 to TRBJ2-7; D assignment may be TRBD1 or TRBD2 (6 bases each). The germline gives CDR1 MDHEN, CDR2 SYDVKM. Trimming left V 6 bases short and J 0 bases short, with 18 bases between. The CDR3 runs 16 residues. The DNA for the CDR3 is TGTGCCAGCAGCCACCGAGGGGGGTTCCCCTCCTACGAGCAGTACTTC. This sequence encodes CASSHRGGFPSYEQYF.

The chain employs TRBV14 and TRBJ1-1, with unresolved D. The CDR3 sequence is 14 residues long. Germline V gene data show CDR1 as SGHDN and CDR2 as FVKESK. V shed 2 bases and J shed 5 bases, with 12 bases lying between them. CDR3 loop: CASSQQGWRTEAFF. CDR3 coding DNA: TGTGCCAGCAGCCAACAAGGGTGGCGTACTGAAGCTTTCTTT.

The rearrangement joins TRBV27 to TRBJ1-5; D not certain. Germline V gives CDR1 MNHEY, CDR2 SMNVEV (reference sequence). The length of the CDR3 is 13 residues. V lost 3 bases to trimming and J lost 4 bases, with 7 bases between them. CDR3 sequence reads: CASSFERNQPQHF. The CDR3 DNA is TGTGCCAGCAGTTTTGAAAGAAATCAGCCCCAGCATTTT.

V is TRBV10-3 and J is TRBJ2-7, with TRBD1 matching over 7 bases. V lost 10 bases and J lost 2; bases outside the gene matches: 8. The CDR3 runs 13 residues. CDR1 is ENHRY, CDR2 SYGVKD, per germline. CDR3 region: CATSRDSTYEQYF. Written as DNA, the CDR3 is TGTGCCACCTCCCGGGACAGCACCTACGAGCAGTACTTC.

J is TRBJ2-7 and V is TRBV25-1, with D possibly matching TRBD2 (7 bases). Germline values: CDR1 MGHDK, CDR2 SYGVNS. CDR3 length: 11 amino acids. Trimming took 5 bases from V and 8 from J, leaving 10 bases between them. The CDR3 DNA sequence: TGTGCCAGCAGTAGGGGGGGGCAGCAGTACTTC. This encodes CASSRGGQQYF.

This chain connects TRBV15 to TRBJ2-2; tentative D call: TRBD1 (6 bases). V was clipped by 3 bases and J by 1 base, with 12 bases between them. The CDR3 runs to 16 residues. Germline V gene lookup returns CDR1 LNHNV and CDR2 YYDKDF (reference sequence). The CDR3 nucleotides read TGTGCCACCAGCAGTGAAGGGGGACGGAACACCGGGGAGCTGTTTTTT. This translates into CATSSEGGRNTGELFF.

The gene calls are TRBV7-2 and TRBJ2-3; 14 bases are shared with TRBD2. This CDR3 is 17 amino acids long. The germline V gene has CDR1 SGHTA and CDR2 FQGNSA. J was trimmed by 5 bases and V by 4 bases; bases with no gene match: 8. Written as DNA, the CDR3 is TGTGCCAGCAGCTCGGGACTAGCGGGAGTTTTAAAAGATACGCAGTATTTT. Protein sequence: CASSSGLAGVLKDTQYF.

The rearrangement uses TRBV5-8 and TRBJ2-1, with D perhaps being TRBD1 or TRBD2 (5 bases each). Deletions cut 6 bases from V and 9 bases from J, with 22 bases between. The germline V gene has CDR1 SGHTS and CDR2 YDEGEE. There are 15 residues in the CDR3. CDR3 protein: CASNPPGALRGEQFF. The DNA of the CDR3 is TGTGCCAGCAACCCACCCGGGGCCCTGAGGGGTGAGCAGTTCTTC.

V and J are TRBV18 and TRBJ2-1; TRBD2 matches 12 bases. The CDR3 consists of 18 residues. Germline lookup yields CDR1 KGHSH and CDR2 LQKENI. After removal of 6 bases from V and 1 base from J, the junction contained 10 bases not matched to a gene. DNA of the CDR3: TGTGCCAGCTCCCCGAAATCGACTAGCGGGAGTTCCTACAATGAGCAGTTCTTC. It yields the protein CASSPKSTSGSSYNEQFF.

The rearrangement uses TRBV5-1 and TRBJ2-7, with D possibly being TRBD1 (6 bases). Deletions cut 1 base from V and 5 bases from J, with 10 bases between. The CDR3 has 13 amino acids. Germline CDR1 SGHRS, CDR2 YFSETQ. CDR3 sequence: CASSLTGLDEQYF. The CDR3 DNA sequence: TGCGCCAGCAGCTTGACAGGGCTAGACGAGCAGTACTTC.

V and J are TRBV19 and TRBJ2-7; D may be TRBD1 (6 bases). This CDR3 region has 16 residues. V was shortened by 2 bases and J by 2 bases, with 16 bases between the two germline ends. Germline CDR1 and CDR2: LNHDA and SQIVND (reference sequence). The CDR3 DNA reads as TGTGCCAGTAGTATACGTCGGCAGGGGAGTCCCTACGAGCAGTACTTC. This gives the protein CASSIRRQGSPYEQYF.

This chain uses TRBV4-1 with TRBJ1-2; 7 nucleotides match TRBD1. The CDR3 loop spans 16 amino acids. The ends lost 0 bases at V and 7 bases at J; junction bases unmatched: 11. CDR1 MGHRA and CDR2 YSYEKL come from the germline V gene. The CDR3, as DNA: TGCGCCAGCAGCCAAGATCTCCCAGGGGGACCTGGTGGCTACACCTTC. Amino acids: CASSQDLPGGPGGYTF.

The chain combines TRBV7-8 with TRBJ1-5; D is undetermined. CDR3 length: 13 residues. V shed 5 bases and J shed 4 bases, with 9 bases lying between them. Germline V lookup: CDR1 SGHVS, CDR2 FQNEAQ. The CDR3 protein is CASSPATNQPQHF. The CDR3 DNA sequence: TGTGCCAGCAGCCCCGCGACTAATCAGCCCCAGCATTTT.

Written as DNA, the CDR3 is TGTGCCAGCAGCGAAGGACAGGCTTCCTACTCTGGAAACACCATATATTTT. Protein product: CASSEGQASYSGNTIYF. The chain carries TRBV7-8 and TRBJ1-3, with 7 bases lining up with TRBD1. The CDR3 extends over 17 amino acids. Germline CDR1 and CDR2: SGHVS and FQNEAQ. With V trimmed by 5 bases and J by 0 bases, 10 bases remained unmatched. Filled out from reference TRBV7-8 and TRBJ1-3, the complete variable domain reads GAGVSQSPRYKVAKRGQDVALRCDPISGHVSLFWYQQALGQGPEFLTYFQNEAQLDKSGLPSDRFFAERPEGSVSTLKIQRTQQEDSAVYLCASSEGQASYSGNTIYFGEGSWLTVV.

The chain is built from TRBV7-3 and TRBJ1-5; 11 bases fit TRBD1. In germline, CDR1 is SGHTA, CDR2 FQGTGA. CDR3 length: 15 amino acids. The V gene end was trimmed by 6 bases and the J gene end by 6 bases; junction bases not matched to a gene: 7. The chain's CDR3 is CASSPDRGLTQPQHF. The CDR3 DNA is TGTGCCAGCAGTCCGGACAGGGGGCTTACTCAGCCCCAGCATTTT.

This chain connects TRBV29-1 to TRBJ2-3, with TRBD2 matching 14 bases. Germline trimming cut 7 bases from V and 2 bases from J; bases unmatched to any gene: 8. Germline CDR1 reads SQVTM; CDR2 reads ANQGSEA. The CDR3 length is 16 residues. As DNA, the CDR3 is TGCAGCGCCGACGGGACTAGCGGGAGTTCCACAGATACGCAGTATTTT. Amino acid sequence: CSADGTSGSSTDTQYF.

The chain combines TRBV7-9 with TRBJ2-7; D unclear. Germline V gives CDR1 SEHNR, CDR2 FQNEAQ (reference sequence). This CDR3 has 15 residues. The V and J ends lost 6 bases and 2 bases respectively, with 17 bases between them. The CDR3 is CASSSPKGPTYEQYF. The CDR3 nucleotides are TGTGCCAGCAGTTCTCCCAAAGGGCCCACCTACGAGCAGTACTTC.

About this clone: At one end the junction does not follow the germline gene, possibly because of a read error. This chain connects TRBV7-9 to TRBJ1-4; 7 nucleotides line up with TRBD1. The CDR3 totals 14 residues. From germline, CDR1 is SEHNR and CDR2 FQNEAQ (reference sequence). CDR3 nucleotide sequence: TGTGCCAGCGAATCACGGGACAGTAATGAAAAGCTGTTTTTT. It encodes CASESRDSNEKLFF.

The chain is built from TRBV11-3 and TRBJ2-1, with TRBD2 matching over 10 bases. Germline lookup yields CDR1 SGHNT and CDR2 YENEEA. The CDR3 sequence is 15 residues long. V lost 6 bases, J lost 12 bases, and 14 bases stayed unmatched. The CDR3, as DNA: TGTGCCAGCAGTTGGGGACTAGCGCTCACCGAACGGCAGTTCTTC. Its translation is CASSWGLALTERQFF.

This chain links TRBV30 with TRBJ1-1, with 9 bases identical to TRBD1. In germline, CDR1 is GTSNPN, CDR2 SVGIG (reference sequence). The length of the CDR3 is 13 residues. J lost 5 bases, V lost 5 bases, and 6 bases had no gene match. The DNA of the CDR3 is TGTGCCTGGGCCGGGACAGGGAGGACTGAAGCTTTCTTT. Translated, it gives CAWAGTGRTEAFF.